Sequencing of this TCR beta chain was carried out in a study of T cell responses to AZD1222 COVID-19 vaccine listed by TCRdb under 2021. Background for the entire study: AZD1222 recipients with second doses at about 4 weeks or about 12 weeks were pooled, because spike-specific TCR depth and breadth did not differ between schedules. Trial participants were enrolled by age into 18-55, 56-69 and 70-plus year subgroups, with 148, 28 and 57 TCR-sequenced participants respectively. A total of about 230 trial participants underwent TCR sequencing, of whom 200 to 220 received two doses of AZD1222 and roughly 25 received two doses of the MenACWY control vaccine.

The CDR3 regions of human TCRbeta chains were analyzed by immunosequencing. The authors' analysis ran thus. Repertoire TCRs were matched against a reference library of SARS-CoV-2-specific TCRs generated with the MIRA antigen-specificity platform. Breadth was defined as the fraction of unique TCRs that were SARS-CoV-2-associated. Depth was defined as the fraction of total T cells that were SARS-CoV-2-associated. Using the MIRA data, each spike-specific TCR was assigned both to the spike region to which the TCR was reactive and to a CD4 or CD8 class. Log10-transformed breadth and depth values were compared by one-way ANOVA with Sidak's multiple comparisons tests. Held by TCRdb, this immuneACCESS table contains in-frame sequences only and omits some clones. Under half of the omission traces to an unresolved V gene where checked; the cause of the rest is unknown. For V, J and clone size, that table is used; D and trimming come from the DNA. Within this sample are about 140,000 clones, with under 95% of them counted one time only. Together, the top ten hold about 8.6% of the sample.

This clone is a singleton in its sample. Its antigen has not been determined. Base-call qualities are not available, and no considerably larger clone is one nucleotide away. The time point tag for this specimen amounts to: baseline before first vaccination. Samples from vaccinated people were obtained from the UK trials COV001 and COV002, which included a single-blind randomized controlled phase 2/3 trial of AZD1222 (ChAdOx1 nCoV-19) in healthy adults. For TCRbeta chain sequencing, PBMC samples from trial participants were taken at day 0 and at day 28 after the second dose. The investigation overall reported the following: Because no day 14 peak-response samples were available, the repertoires could be characterized only after the peak T cell response. The 56-69-year group was small, and its depth increase did not reach significance, likely because of low power. Conclusions about previously exposed vaccinees are limited because only a handful of AZD1222 recipients were SARS-CoV-2 seropositive at baseline. Reportedly, close to half of the unique spike-specific TCRs recognized epitopes lying outside the regions that are mutated in the B.1.351 and B.1.1.7 variants. The whole spike protein was spanned by vaccine-associated CD4 TCRs, and dominant responses were seen in regions 160-218 and 743-854. Participants were mostly white British and included more females than males, and it was suggested by the authors that clonal diversity may have been underestimated. A significant rise in spike-specific TCR breadth and depth was observed after two AZD1222 doses relative to day 0 and relative to MenACWY recipients.

Counted from cysteine to phenylalanine, this CDR3 has 15 amino acids. The kept DNA is CDR3 alone, 45 bases in frame from the first base. Ends trimmed: V by 2 bases, J by 4 bases; bases unmatched to a gene: 4. The germline V gene encodes CDR1 LGHDT and CDR2 YNNKEL (reference sequence). The V gene is TRBV3-1 (or the pseudogene TRBV3-2) and the J gene is TRBJ2-3; 9 bases in the middle match TRBD2. The source was peripheral blood, collected on day 0 of AZD1222 vaccination. This sequence was found in an adult in good health. The DNA reads TGTGCCAGCAGCCAAAGCGGGGGGAACGCAGATACGCAGTATTTT. This yields the protein CASSQSGGNADTQYF.